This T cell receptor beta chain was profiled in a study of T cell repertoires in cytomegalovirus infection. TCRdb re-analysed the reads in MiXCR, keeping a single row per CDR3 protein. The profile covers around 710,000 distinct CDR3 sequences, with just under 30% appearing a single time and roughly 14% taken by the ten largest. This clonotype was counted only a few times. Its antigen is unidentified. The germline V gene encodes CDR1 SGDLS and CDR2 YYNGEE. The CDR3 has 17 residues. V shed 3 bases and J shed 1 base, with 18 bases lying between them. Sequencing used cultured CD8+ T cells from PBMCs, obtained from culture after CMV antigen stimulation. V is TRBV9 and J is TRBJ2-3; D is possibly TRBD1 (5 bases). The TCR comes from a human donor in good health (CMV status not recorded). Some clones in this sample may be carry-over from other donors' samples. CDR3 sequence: CASSAQGAVKGTDTQYF. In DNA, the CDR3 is TGTGCCAGCAGCGCTCAAGGGGCAGTTAAGGGCACAGATACGCAGTATTTT. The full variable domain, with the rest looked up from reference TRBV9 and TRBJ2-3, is DSGVTQTPKHLITATGQRVTLRCSPRSGDLSVYWYQQSLDQGLQFLIQYYNGEERAKGNILERFSAQQFPDLHSELNLSSLELGDSALYFCASSAQGAVKGTDTQYFGPGTRLTVL.